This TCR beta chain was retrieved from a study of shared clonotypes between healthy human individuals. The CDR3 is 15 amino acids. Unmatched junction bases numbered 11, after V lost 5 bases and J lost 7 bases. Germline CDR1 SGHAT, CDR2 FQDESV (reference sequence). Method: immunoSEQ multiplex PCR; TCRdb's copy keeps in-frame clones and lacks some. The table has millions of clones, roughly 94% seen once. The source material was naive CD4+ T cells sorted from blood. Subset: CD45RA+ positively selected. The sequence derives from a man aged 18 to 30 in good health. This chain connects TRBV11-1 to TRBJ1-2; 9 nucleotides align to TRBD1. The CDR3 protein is CASSPGDREDVGYTF. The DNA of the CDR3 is TGTGCCAGCAGCCCTGGGGACAGGGAAGATGTTGGCTACACCTTC.